The 8 T cell receptor beta chains presented below share a single source sample, sequenced in a study of blood T cell repertoires in COVID-19 (dated by TCRdb to 2020 to 2022). The library relied on the immunoSEQ multiplex PCR assay. Imported from immuneACCESS, the table was reduced by TCRdb to in-frame sequences with V and J called. These copies leave out some clones; in studies compared against another copy, an unresolved V gene accounts for under half, and the cause of the remainder is not known. This sample has 310,000 or so clones in its table, and roughly 89% of those were observed once. Clones ranked in the top ten supply approximately 6% of the sample. The specimen was PBMCs or T cells enriched from blood (not recorded which). These TCRs come from a woman aged 40-49 years who had recovered from COVID-19.

The J gene is TRBJ1-1, the V gene TRBV5-1; D possibly corresponds to TRBD1 (5 bases). The ends were cut back, 8 bases at V and 4 bases at J, with 15 bases in the middle. The CDR3 runs to 13 residues. CDR1 is SGHRS, CDR2 YFSETQ, per germline. The CDR3, as DNA: TGCGCCAGTACCGACAGAAGAGGCACTGAAGCTTTCTTT. Protein: CASTDRRGTEAFF. Full variable domain (rest looked up from reference TRBV5-1 and TRBJ1-1): KAGVTQTPRYLIKTRGQQVTLSCSPISGHRSVSWYQQTPGQGLQFLFEYFSETQRNKGNFPGRFSGRQFSNSRSEMNVSTLELGDSALYLCASTDRRGTEAFFGQGTRLTVV.

The V call is TRBV11-2, the J call TRBJ2-3; 8 bases fit TRBD2. J gave up 3 bases and V 1 base, and 3 bases lay outside the gene matches. The germline CDR1 and CDR2 sequences are SGHAT and FQNNGV. The CDR3 loop spans 15 amino acids. CDR3 sequence reads: CASSLAGGPTDTQYF. The CDR3 region has the DNA TGTGCCAGCAGCTTAGCGGGAGGGCCAACAGATACGCAGTATTTT.

The CDR3 DNA reads as TGTGCCAGCAGCCCGGGGGGCGGGTACACTGAAGCTTTCTTT. Protein: CASSPGGGYTEAFF. This sequence joins TRBV7-9 and TRBJ1-1; possible D gene TRBD1, 6 bases. The V end lost 5 bases, the J end lost 3 bases, and 13 bases lay between the germline ends. Looked up from germline, CDR1 is SEHNR and CDR2 is FQNEAQ (reference sequence). This CDR3 region has 14 residues.

The rearrangement joins TRBV30 to TRBJ1-4; 9 bases line up with TRBD1. The CDR3 length is 16 residues. Germline V gives CDR1 GTSNPN, CDR2 SVGIG (reference sequence). V was clipped by 6 bases and J by 0 bases; unmatched bases: 8. DNA for the CDR3: TGTGCCTGCTTATTCCGGGACAGGGCAACTAATGAAAAACTGTTTTTT. This sequence encodes CACLFRDRATNEKLFF.

The chain joins TRBV24-1 to TRBJ2-1, with TRBD2 identical over 14 bases. The CDR3 extends over 16 amino acids. The V and J ends lost 7 bases and 6 bases, in that order; junction bases with no gene match: 7. From germline, CDR1 is KGHDR and CDR2 SFDVKD. The CDR3, as DNA: TGTGCCACCAGCAGCAGGGGACTAGCGGGAGCCAATGAGCAGTTCTTC. Residues: CATSSRGLAGANEQFF.

V and J are TRBV19 and TRBJ1-6, with D possibly TRBD1 on 6 matching bases. Trimming removed 3 bases at V and 6 bases at J, with 9 bases between. This CDR3 has 14 amino acids. CDR1 is LNHDA, CDR2 SQIVND, per germline (reference sequence). CDR3 sequence: CASSMGAGNSPLHF. The CDR3 region has the DNA TGTGCCAGTAGTATGGGGGCAGGTAATTCACCCCTCCACTTT.

The chain recombines TRBV9 with TRBJ1-1; D uncertain. The germline CDR1 and CDR2 sequences are SGDLS and YYNGEE. The ends were cut back, 4 bases at V and 1 base at J, with 14 bases in the middle. This CDR3 has 15 amino acids. The CDR3 is CASSPHGSGNTEAFF. The CDR3 DNA reads TGTGCCAGCAGCCCCCATGGGAGCGGGAACACTGAAGCTTTCTTT.

The chain couples TRBV9 to TRBJ1-1; no clear D. V shed 2 bases and J shed 0 bases, with 5 bases lying between them. The CDR3 sequence is 13 residues long. Germline loops: CDR1 SGDLS, CDR2 YYNGEE. The DNA for the CDR3 is TGTGCCAGCAGCGTTACACTGAACACTGAAGCTTTCTTT. This translates into CASSVTLNTEAFF.